This T cell receptor beta chain comes out of a study of CD8+ T cells in alopecia areata. The wider study: Treated individuals took tofacitinib by mouth, 5 to 10 mg twice daily.

This CDR3 region has 13 residues. The V end was cut by 2 bases, the J end by 3 bases, with 8 bases between. Germline CDR1 reads MGHRA; CDR2 reads YSYEKL. With regard to this clone: Its specificity is unknown.

Lesional scalp punch biopsies and peripheral blood were collected from alopecia areata patients. Study findings and constraints: Mice gave a clearer picture of TCR sharing than patients did, possibly for HLA-related reasons. Sequenced scalp T cells also include alphabeta T cells resident in normal skin.

RNA was extracted and reverse transcribed into cDNA as the sequencing template. Method: immunoSEQ multiplex PCR; TCRdb's copy keeps in-frame clones and lacks some. The sample has 150,000 to 200,000 clones, approximately 62% seen once; the top ten hold 1.7%. The chain combines TRBV4-1 with TRBJ2-7; D is uncertain. The TCR originated in a human donor with alopecia areata. This material consisted of CD4+ T cells sorted from blood, taken at week 0. Written as DNA, the CDR3 is TGCGCCAGCAGCCAACGGCCGTTCTACGAGCAGTACTTC. Protein sequence: CASSQRPFYEQYF.